Shown below are 24 T cell receptor beta chains from a single sample sequenced in a study of blood T cell repertoires in COVID-19. Libraries were prepared by immunoSEQ multiplex PCR; TCRdb keeps only in-frame clonotypes and omits some of them. The sample includes tens of thousands of clones, over 80% of them seen just once. Sequences were obtained from peripheral blood. Receptor source: a human donor in a cohort sampled during active COVID-19.

The J gene is TRBJ1-2, the V gene TRBV28; D is unresolved. CDR1 and CDR2 from the germline V gene are MDHEN and SYDVKM. V was pared by 7 bases and J by 4 bases, with 13 bases between. The CDR3 loop spans 13 amino acids. The CDR3 DNA reads as TGTGCCAGCACCCCGAGGGCCCTCTATGGCTACACCTTC. It is translated as CASTPRALYGYTF.

This CDR3 is CASSLGQVSNNEQFF. CDR3 nucleotide sequence: TGTGCCAGCTCACTGGGACAGGTGAGCAACAATGAGCAGTTCTTC. The gene calls are TRBV18 and TRBJ2-1; 8 nucleotides match TRBD1. J gave up 5 bases and V 4 bases, and 7 bases lay outside the gene matches. The CDR3 is 15 amino acids. In germline, CDR1 is KGHSH, CDR2 LQKENI.

As DNA, the CDR3 is TGTGCCAGCAGCGCGACGGTCAGGGGTGATACGCAGTATTTT. It codes for CASSATVRGDTQYF. The chain is built from TRBV9 and TRBJ2-3; a possible D gene is TRBD1 (6 bases). Per germline, CDR1 SGDLS and CDR2 YYNGEE. Trimming took off 3 bases at V and 6 bases at J, with 14 bases between the two ends. This CDR3 comprises 14 residues.

The chain joins TRBV5-1 to TRBJ1-2, with D uncertain. V was cut by 3 bases and J by 9 bases, with 18 bases left in between. CDR1 SGHRS and CDR2 YFSETQ come from the germline V gene. The CDR3 spans 14 residues. The CDR3 region has the DNA TGCGCCAGCAGCTCCGGCCCAGAGGGCGCGCGCTACACCTTC. The encoded protein is CASSSGPEGARYTF.

The chain links TRBV18 to TRBJ2-5; 7 bases line up with TRBD1. The CDR3 loop spans 15 amino acids. The germline V gene encodes CDR1 KGHSH and CDR2 LQKENI. V was pared by 3 bases and J by 3 bases, with 7 bases of the junction left unmatched. CDR3 DNA sequence: TGTGCCAGCTCACCTATTACAGGGGCGGAAGAGACCCAGTACTTC. Translating gives CASSPITGAEETQYF. The full variable domain, completed using reference TRBV18 and TRBJ2-5, is NAGVMQNPRHLVRRRGQEARLRCSPMKGHSHVYWYRQLPEEGLKFMVYLQKENIIDESGMPKERFSAEFPKEGPSILRIQQVVRGDSAAYFCASSPITGAEETQYFGPGTRLLVL.

On this clone itself: Sequence at one end of the junction differs from germline and may be a read error. The V call is TRBV11-2, the J call TRBJ1-2; TRBD1 is a possible D gene (6 bases). The germline gives CDR1 SGHAT, CDR2 FQNNGV. This CDR3 has 12 residues. CDR3 DNA: TGTGCCAGCACCTTACAGGGTTATGGCTACACCTTC. Protein product: CASTLQGYGYTF.

This clone was observed a single time. The chain recombines TRBV6-4 with TRBJ2-1; 9 bases agree with TRBD2. The germline V gene encodes CDR1 MRHNA and CDR2 SNTAGT. V gave up 4 bases and J gave up 10 bases; unmatched junction bases: 2. CDR3 length equals 12 residues. This chain's CDR3 is CASSGSGGEQFF. CDR3 DNA: TGTGCCAGCAGTGGTAGCGGGGGAGAGCAGTTCTTC.

The V gene is TRBV7-3, the J gene TRBJ2-6, with D maybe TRBD1 (5 bases). The germline gives CDR1 SGHTA, CDR2 FQGTGA. This CDR3 is built from 15 residues. V lost 5 bases and J lost 4, with 12 bases in between. The CDR3 DNA reads TGTGCCAGCAGCCTTCCAGGGTCCGGGGCCAACGTCCTGACTTTC. Its protein is CASSLPGSGANVLTF.

The chain employs TRBV14 and TRBJ1-6, with a weak D call TRBD1 (5 bases). Germline V CDR1 and CDR2: SGHDN, FVKESK. The V end lost 1 base, the J end lost 7 bases, and 8 bases lay between the germline ends. This CDR3 is built from 14 residues. The CDR3 is CASSQGGGNSPLHF. The CDR3 DNA reads as TGTGCCAGCAGCCAAGGGGGGGGGAATTCACCCCTCCACTTT.

This clone occurred a few times. The J gene is TRBJ1-2, the V gene TRBV5-4; a weak D match, TRBD1 (5 bases). V shed 4 bases and J shed 4 bases, with 20 bases lying between them. This CDR3 contains 16 residues. Germline V gene data show CDR1 as SGHNT and CDR2 as YYREEE (reference sequence). DNA for the CDR3: TGTGCCAGCAGCCCCCGCGCGGGGGGGGGTGTCTATGGCTACACCTTC. The encoded protein is CASSPRAGGGVYGYTF. Together with reference TRBV5-4 and TRBJ1-2, the CDR3 gives the full variable domain: ETGVTQSPTHLIKTRGQQVTLRCSSQSGHNTVSWYQQALGQGPQFIFQYYREEENGRGNFPPRFSGLQFPNYSSELNVNALELDDSALYLCASSPRAGGGVYGYTFGSGTRLTVV.

The V call is TRBV5-1, the J call TRBJ1-2, with TRBD1 identical over 11 bases. The length of the CDR3 is 16 residues. Germline V gives CDR1 SGHRS, CDR2 YFSETQ. V was pared by 4 bases and J by 3 bases, with 8 bases of the junction left unmatched. For the CDR3, the DNA is TGCGCCAGCAGCGTAGGGACAGGGGGAACGGACTATGGCTACACCTTC. Translation: CASSVGTGGTDYGYTF.

The rearrangement links TRBV28 to TRBJ1-6; the D gene is possibly TRBD1 (5 bases). The germline CDR1 and CDR2 sequences are MDHEN and SYDVKM. The germline V and J ends were trimmed by 4 bases and 6 bases, with 19 bases remaining between them. The CDR3 is 17 amino acids. The CDR3 sequence is CASSSMGRGEGNSPLHF. CDR3 nucleotides: TGTGCCAGCAGTTCCATGGGGAGGGGAGAGGGTAATTCACCCCTCCACTTT.

The chain recombines TRBV18 with TRBJ2-4, with 7 bases matching TRBD2. Trimming cost V 6 bases and J 10 bases; bases outside gene matches: 18. This CDR3 is 16 amino acids long. Germline CDR1 KGHSH, CDR2 LQKENI. This chain's CDR3 is CASSPREGTNKGIQYF. The CDR3 DNA is TGTGCCAGCTCTCCGAGGGAGGGGACTAACAAAGGGATTCAGTACTTC. Combining the CDR3 with reference TRBV18 and TRBJ2-4 gives the whole variable domain NAGVMQNPRHLVRRRGQEARLRCSPMKGHSHVYWYRQLPEEGLKFMVYLQKENIIDESGMPKERFSAEFPKEGPSILRIQQVVRGDSAAYFCASSPREGTNKGIQYFGAGTRLSVL.

This chain uses TRBV5-6 with TRBJ2-1, with TRBD2 matching over 12 bases. The junction had 6 bases not matched to a gene; V was cut back by 4 bases and J by 4 bases. This CDR3 spans 16 amino acids. The germline V gene encodes CDR1 SGHDT and CDR2 YYEEEE. CDR3 sequence reads: CASSGTSGFTYNEQFF. The CDR3, as DNA: TGTGCCAGCAGCGGGACTAGCGGGTTTACTTACAATGAGCAGTTCTTC.

The gene calls are TRBV19 and TRBJ2-3, with 11 bases identical to TRBD1. The germline CDR1 and CDR2 sequences are LNHDA and SQIVND (reference sequence). The CDR3 covers 15 residues. The V gene end was trimmed by 5 bases and the J gene end by 4 bases; junction bases not matched to a gene: 5. CDR3 DNA sequence: TGTGCCAGTAGTCCCCGGGACAGGGGGTCAGATACGCAGTATTTT. As protein: CASSPRDRGSDTQYF. Full variable domain (outside the CDR3, taken from reference TRBV19 and TRBJ2-3): DGGITQSPKYLFRKEGQNVTLSCEQNLNHDAMYWYRQDPGQGLRLIYYSQIVNDFQKGDIAEGYSVSREKKESFPLTVTSAQKNPTAFYLCASSPRDRGSDTQYFGPGTRLTVL.

The table lists this clone with a few counts. The J gene is TRBJ1-5, the V gene TRBV4-1; D perhaps matches TRBD1 (5 bases). V was pared by 0 bases and J by 5 bases, with 11 bases between. The CDR3 is made up of 15 amino acids. Per the germline V gene, CDR1 is MGHRA and CDR2 is YSYEKL. Here the CDR3 reads CASSQEAGMYQPQHF. The CDR3 DNA reads as TGCGCCAGCAGCCAAGAAGCAGGGATGTATCAGCCCCAGCATTTT.

V usage is TRBV7-6 and J usage is TRBJ2-2; 10 nucleotides match TRBD1. The CDR3 contains 15 residues. V dropped 5 bases and J dropped 7; count of bases not matched to a gene: 7. Germline CDR1 and CDR2: SGHVS and FNYEAQ. CDR3 sequence: CASSTRTGGIGELFF. CDR3 nucleotide sequence: TGTGCCAGCAGCACCCGGACAGGGGGGATCGGGGAGCTGTTTTTT. The whole variable domain, remainder taken from reference TRBV7-6 and TRBJ2-2, is GAGVSQSPRYKVTKRGQDVALRCDPISGHVSLYWYRQALGQGPEFLTYFNYEAQQDKSGLPNDRFSAERPEGSISTLTIQRTEQRDSAMYRCASSTRTGGIGELFFGEGSRLTVL.

V is TRBV19 and J is TRBJ1-2, with 7 bases identical to TRBD1. The CDR3 loop spans 14 amino acids. V shed 5 bases and J 4 bases; nucleotides not matched to a gene: 7. From germline, CDR1 is LNHDA and CDR2 SQIVND (reference sequence). CDR3 coding DNA: TGTGCCAGTAGTCCGGCCGACAGGGCCTATGGCTACACCTTC. Protein: CASSPADRAYGYTF.

This clone was seen more than once but under ten times. This rearrangement joins TRBV28 to TRBJ2-7; 9 bases fit TRBD1. This CDR3 is 15 amino acids long. Trimming cost V 2 bases and J 9 bases; bases outside gene matches: 11. Per germline, CDR1 MDHEN and CDR2 SYDVKM. The DNA for the CDR3 is TGTGCCAGCAGTTTACCCGGGACAGGGTACCCTGGGCAGTACTTC. Translation gives CASSLPGTGYPGQYF.

This chain connects TRBV2 to TRBJ1-1, with D perhaps matching TRBD1 (6 bases). The CDR3 is 16 amino acids. The germline V and J ends were trimmed by 6 bases and 6 bases, with 23 bases remaining between them. Looked up from germline, CDR1 is SNHLY and CDR2 is FYNNEI. This CDR3 reads CASRPIEGRQVPEAFF. The CDR3 DNA sequence: TGTGCCAGCAGACCGATTGAGGGAAGACAGGTCCCTGAAGCTTTCTTT.

Here the CDR3 reads CASSLLRAGKETQYF. CDR3 nucleotide sequence: TGTGCCAGCAGTCTCTTAAGGGCGGGAAAAGAGACCCAGTACTTC. The chain couples TRBV27 to TRBJ2-5; possible D gene TRBD2, 6 bases. Germline V gives CDR1 MNHEY, CDR2 SMNVEV (reference sequence). CDR3 length: 15 residues. Trimming left V 5 bases short and J 3 bases short, with 16 bases between.

The J gene is TRBJ2-2, the V gene TRBV11-2; maybe TRBD2 (5 bases). CDR1 and CDR2 from the germline V gene are SGHAT and FQNNGV. Deletions cut 2 bases from V and 1 base from J, with 8 bases between. The CDR3 consists of 15 residues. The CDR3 bases are TGTGCCAGCAGCTTACTAGCAAGGAACACCGGGGAGCTGTTTTTT. Its protein product is CASSLLARNTGELFF.

This clone appeared a single time. V and J are TRBV19 and TRBJ2-3, with 7 bases identical to TRBD1. Germline V gene data show CDR1 as LNHDA and CDR2 as SQIVND (reference sequence). The CDR3 has 15 residues. The ends lost 6 bases at V and 1 base at J; junction bases unmatched: 7. CDR3 sequence: CASRPRGQRTDTQYF. For the CDR3, the DNA is TGTGCCAGTAGGCCTAGGGGACAGCGCACAGATACGCAGTATTTT.

The rearrangement joins TRBV12-3 or TRBV12-4 to TRBJ2-7; D may be TRBD1 (5 bases). V gave up 5 bases and J gave up 6 bases, with 14 bases separating them. CDR3 length: 13 amino acids. Here the CDR3 reads CASSPRWGAEQYF. As DNA, the CDR3 is TGTGCCAGCAGTCCCCGTTGGGGCGCCGAGCAGTACTTC.